A selection of T cell receptor beta chains follows, all from one sample in a study of blood T cells in healthy people across ages. TCRdb independently ran MiXCR on the 5' RACE reads; one entry per CDR3 protein. This sample yields roughly 1.5 million distinct CDR3 sequences, of which about 45% are seen a single time; less than 5% belongs to the top ten. Material for sequencing was blood. Receptors were obtained from a woman younger than 30 in good health. Each CDR3 is given with its conserved first and last residue. Each record gives: J gene, CDR3 length, clone size, V gene, D gene, CDR3 protein, CDR3 DNA. D genes are given only for firm matches. Where a row states a size, it is once, few, many or the class of an expanded clone; other rows omit it.

J: TRBJ1-2; length: 15; size: few; V: TRBV20-1; D: TRBD1; CDR3: CSASRFQGAIYGYTF; DNA: TGCAGTGCTAGTAGGTTCCAGGGGGCGATTTATGGCTACACCTTC
J: TRBJ1-4; length: 13; size: few; V: TRBV7-2; D: NA; CDR3: CASSLRSVEKLFF; DNA: TGTGCCAGCAGCTTACGATCAGTTGAAAAACTGTTTTTT
J: TRBJ2-3; length: 16; size: few; V: TRBV9; D: TRBD2; CDR3: CASSTLLAGGPDTQYF; DNA: TGTGCCAGCAGCACCCTACTAGCGGGGGGTCCAGATACGCAGTATTTT
J: TRBJ2-1; length: 14; size: few; V: TRBV20-1; D: TRBD2; CDR3: CSALSGGAFNEQFF; DNA: TGCAGTGCTCTTAGCGGGGGGGCCTTCAATGAGCAGTTCTTC
J: TRBJ2-7; length: 17; size: few; V: TRBV7-2; D: NA; CDR3: CASSLDIRGHFSYEQYF; DNA: TGTGCCAGCAGCTTAGATATAAGGGGCCACTTCTCCTACGAGCAGTACTTC
J: TRBJ2-1; length: 19; size: few; V: TRBV20-1; D: TRBD2; CDR3: CSASLRTSGVIGDYNEQFF; DNA: TGCAGTGCTAGTCTTAGGACTAGCGGGGTCATTGGAGACTACAATGAGCAGTTCTTC
J: TRBJ2-2; length: 14; size: NA; V: TRBV6-2/TRBV6-3; D: TRBD1; CDR3: CASSSGGDTGELFF; DNA: TGTGCCAGCAGTTCAGGGGGCGACACCGGGGAGCTGTTTTTT
J: TRBJ2-7; length: 14; size: NA; V: TRBV20-1; D: TRBD2; CDR3: CSARDLAGTYEQYF; DNA: TGCAGTGCTAGAGATCTAGCGGGGACCTACGAGCAGTACTTC
J: TRBJ1-5; length: 13; size: NA; V: TRBV20-1; D: TRBD1; CDR3: CSAVGTANQPQHF; DNA: TGCAGTGCCGTCGGGACAGCCAATCAGCCCCAGCATTTT
J: TRBJ1-1; length: 15; size: few; V: TRBV20-1; D: TRBD1; CDR3: CSARGLRGTNTEAFF; DNA: TGCAGTGCTAGAGGTCTCAGGGGGACCAACACTGAAGCTTTCTTT
J: TRBJ2-4; length: 15; size: NA; V: TRBV18; D: NA; CDR3: CASSPSQGPENIQYF; DNA: TGTGCCAGCTCACCGTCCCAGGGGCCCGAAAACATTCAGTACTTC
J: TRBJ1-4; length: 11; size: NA; V: TRBV7-9; D: NA; CDR3: CASSSGDILFF; DNA: TGTGCCAGCAGCTCAGGGGACATACTGTTTTTT
J: TRBJ2-3; length: 16; size: NA; V: TRBV4-3; D: TRBD2; CDR3: CASSQDAGGGPDTQYF; DNA: TGCGCCAGCAGCCAAGATGCCGGGGGGGGGCCAGATACGCAGTATTTT
J: TRBJ2-7; length: 15; size: few; V: TRBV9; D: TRBD2; CDR3: CASSVNPAGAHEQYF; DNA: TGTGCCAGCAGCGTCAACCCAGCGGGAGCCCACGAGCAGTACTTC
J: TRBJ2-3; length: 15; size: few; V: TRBV4-3; D: TRBD1; CDR3: CDSSPGQVSTDTQYF; DNA: TGCGACAGCAGCCCCGGACAGGTTAGCACAGATACGCAGTATTTT
J: TRBJ2-4; length: 16; size: NA; V: TRBV18; D: TRBD2; CDR3: CASSPQASGRSDIQYF; DNA: TGTGCCAGCTCACCCCAAGCTAGCGGGAGGTCTGACATTCAGTACTTC
J: TRBJ2-7; length: 11; size: once; V: TRBV14; D: NA; CDR3: CASSHGSTQYF; DNA: TGTGCCAGCAGCCACGGCTCTACCCAGTACTTC
J: TRBJ2-1; length: 17; size: few; V: TRBV6-2/TRBV6-3; D: TRBD2; CDR3: CASSPPPASGFYNEQFF; DNA: TGTGCCAGCAGCCCACCCCCGGCTAGCGGGTTCTACAATGAGCAGTTCTTC
J: TRBJ2-5; length: 13; size: NA; V: TRBV3-1; D: NA; CDR3: CASSHTGFGTQYF; DNA: TGTGCCAGCAGCCACACAGGGTTTGGGACCCAGTACTTC
J: TRBJ2-3; length: 13; size: few; V: TRBV6-6; D: NA; CDR3: CASLLRLVGTQYF; DNA: TGTGCCAGTCTACTAAGACTAGTCGGGACGCAGTATTTT
J: TRBJ2-1; length: 19; size: few; V: TRBV6-5; D: NA; CDR3: CASSYSGTGGLGSYNEQFF; DNA: TGTGCCAGCAGTTACTCAGGGACTGGGGGGTTAGGCTCCTACAATGAGCAGTTCTTC
J: TRBJ2-4; length: 11; size: few; V: TRBV20-1; D: NA; CDR3: CSAPLLVEQYF; DNA: TGCAGTGCCCCCCTTCTAGTGGAGCAGTACTTC
J: TRBJ1-4; length: 17; size: NA; V: TRBV14; D: TRBD1; CDR3: CASSQWDREYSNEKLFF; DNA: TGTGCCAGCAGCCAATGGGACAGGGAATACAGTAATGAAAAACTGTTTTTT
J: TRBJ1-1; length: 13; size: few; V: TRBV9; D: NA; CDR3: CASSVIRGTEAFF; DNA: TGTGCCAGCAGCGTAATCAGGGGCACTGAAGCTTTCTTT
J: TRBJ2-4; length: 13; size: NA; V: TRBV20-1; D: NA; CDR3: CSAVLLAKNIQYF; DNA: TGCAGTGCTGTTCTATTAGCCAAAAACATTCAGTACTTC
J: TRBJ2-1; length: 14; size: NA; V: TRBV15; D: NA; CDR3: CATSLTTVYNEQFF; DNA: TGTGCCACCAGTCTTACGACCGTCTACAATGAGCAGTTCTTC
J: TRBJ1-5; length: 15; size: few; V: TRBV18; D: TRBD1; CDR3: CASSPGTGTNQPQHF; DNA: TGTGCCAGCTCACCAGGGACAGGGACTAATCAGCCCCAGCATTTT
J: TRBJ2-7; length: 15; size: once; V: TRBV27; D: NA; CDR3: CASSSRGHPTYEQYF; DNA: TGTGCCAGCAGCTCCAGGGGTCACCCAACCTACGAGCAGTACTTC
J: TRBJ1-4; length: 13; size: few; V: TRBV2; D: NA; CDR3: CASSVLPNEKLFF; DNA: TGTGCCAGCAGTGTGCTCCCTAATGAAAAACTGTTTTTT
J: TRBJ2-7; length: 14; size: NA; V: TRBV27; D: TRBD1; CDR3: CASRDRGTYNEQYF; DNA: TGTGCCAGTCGAGACAGGGGGACCTACAATGAGCAGTACTTC
J: TRBJ2-1; length: 15; size: NA; V: TRBV9; D: NA; CDR3: CASSVTWGPYNEQFF; DNA: TGTGCCAGCAGCGTCACGTGGGGACCTTACAATGAGCAGTTCTTC
J: TRBJ2-7; length: 16; size: few; V: TRBV27; D: TRBD2; CDR3: CASSLSASGKHYEQYF; DNA: TGTGCCAGCAGTTTATCGGCTAGCGGTAAACACTACGAGCAGTACTTC
J: TRBJ1-4; length: 13; size: few; V: TRBV11-2; D: NA; CDR3: CASSSDRRGKLFF; DNA: TGTGCCAGCAGCTCGGACCGGAGGGGAAAACTGTTTTTT
J: TRBJ2-1; length: 12; size: NA; V: TRBV9; D: TRBD2; CDR3: CASSGLGGTQFF; DNA: TGTGCCAGCAGTGGCCTGGGAGGGACTCAGTTCTTC
J: TRBJ2-1; length: 16; size: NA; V: TRBV5-1; D: NA; CDR3: CASSLPGPSYYNEQFF; DNA: TGCGCCAGCAGCTTGCCTGGCCCCTCCTACTACAATGAGCAGTTCTTC
J: TRBJ2-1; length: 15; size: few; V: TRBV12-3/TRBV12-4; D: TRBD2; CDR3: CASTPTSGRVHEQFF; DNA: TGTGCCAGCACCCCGACTAGCGGGAGAGTCCATGAGCAGTTCTTC
J: TRBJ1-5; length: 15; size: NA; V: TRBV2; D: NA; CDR3: CASSEELYSNQPQHF; DNA: TGTGCCAGCAGTGAAGAGTTATATAGCAATCAGCCCCAGCATTTT